This TCR beta chain was recorded in a study of long-term antiretroviral therapy in people with HIV. Study-level findings and limits: Even long-term ART left TRB diversity below transplant donor controls, despite gains.

The CDR3 sequence is 12 residues long. The germline V and J ends were trimmed by 3 bases and 2 bases, with 6 bases remaining between them. Run at survey level, the immunoSEQ assay was version v3.0. Here immunoSEQ multiplex PCR was the method, and the copy in TCRdb shows in-frame clones only, minus some. The sample holds fewer than 40,000 clones, less than 90% seen once. A note on this clone: No antigen is known for it.

The V and J genes are TRBV5-3 and TRBJ2-7; D is unclear. TRBV5-3 belongs to the ORF category, with a function that is uncertain. The sample here was unsorted PBMCs, taken just before starting antiretroviral therapy. This receptor was obtained from a woman between 18 and 29 years old with HIV. The CDR3 sequence is CARSYQPYEQYF. CDR3 coding DNA: TGTGCCAGAAGCTACCAGCCCTACGAGCAGTACTTC.